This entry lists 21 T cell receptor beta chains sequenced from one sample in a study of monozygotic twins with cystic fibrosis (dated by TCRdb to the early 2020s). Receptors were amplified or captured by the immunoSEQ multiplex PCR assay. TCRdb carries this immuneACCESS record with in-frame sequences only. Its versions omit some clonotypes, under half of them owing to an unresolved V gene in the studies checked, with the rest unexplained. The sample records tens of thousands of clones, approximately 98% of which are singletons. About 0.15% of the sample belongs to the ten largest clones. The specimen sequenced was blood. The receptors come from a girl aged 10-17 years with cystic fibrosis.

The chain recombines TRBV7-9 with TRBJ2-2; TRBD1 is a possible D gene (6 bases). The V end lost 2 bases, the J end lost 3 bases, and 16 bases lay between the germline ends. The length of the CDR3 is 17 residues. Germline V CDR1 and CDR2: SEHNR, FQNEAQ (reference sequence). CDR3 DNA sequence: TGTGCCAGCAGCTTATCGTCCAGGGGTTACGACACCGGGGAGCTGTTTTTT. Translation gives CASSLSSRGYDTGELFF.

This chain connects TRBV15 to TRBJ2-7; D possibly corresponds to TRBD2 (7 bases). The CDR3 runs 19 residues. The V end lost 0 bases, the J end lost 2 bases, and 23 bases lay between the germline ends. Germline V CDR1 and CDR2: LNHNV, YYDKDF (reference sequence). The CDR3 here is CATSRERGAFAQATYEQYF. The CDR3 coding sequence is TGTGCCACCAGCAGAGAACGGGGGGCGTTCGCACAAGCTACCTACGAGCAGTACTTC.

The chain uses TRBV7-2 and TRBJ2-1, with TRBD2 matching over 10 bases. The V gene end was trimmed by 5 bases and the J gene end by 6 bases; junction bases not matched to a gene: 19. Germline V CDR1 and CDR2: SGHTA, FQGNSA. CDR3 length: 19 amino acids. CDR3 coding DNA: TGTGCCAGCAGCACCTGGGGACGTCGTGGGGGACTAGCGCCCAATGAGCAGTTCTTC. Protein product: CASSTWGRRGGLAPNEQFF.

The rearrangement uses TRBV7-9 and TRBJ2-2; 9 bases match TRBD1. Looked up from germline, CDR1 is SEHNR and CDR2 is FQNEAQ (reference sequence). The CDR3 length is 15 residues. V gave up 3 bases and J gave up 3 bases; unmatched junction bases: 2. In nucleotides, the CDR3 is TGTGCCAGCAGCTTGGGGACAGGGTACACCGGGGAGCTGTTTTTT. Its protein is CASSLGTGYTGELFF.

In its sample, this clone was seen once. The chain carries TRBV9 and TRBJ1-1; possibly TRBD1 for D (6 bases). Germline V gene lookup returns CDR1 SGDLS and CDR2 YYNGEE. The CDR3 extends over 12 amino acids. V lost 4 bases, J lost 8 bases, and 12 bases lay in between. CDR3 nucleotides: TGTGCCAGCAGCCCGGGGGGGCTGGAAGCTTTCTTT. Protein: CASSPGGLEAFF.

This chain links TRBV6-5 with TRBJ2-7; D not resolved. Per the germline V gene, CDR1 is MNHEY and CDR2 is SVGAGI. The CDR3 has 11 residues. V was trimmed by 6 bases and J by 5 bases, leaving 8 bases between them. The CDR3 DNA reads TGTGCCAGCAGGACCCGACACGAGCAGTACTTC. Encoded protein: CASRTRHEQYF.

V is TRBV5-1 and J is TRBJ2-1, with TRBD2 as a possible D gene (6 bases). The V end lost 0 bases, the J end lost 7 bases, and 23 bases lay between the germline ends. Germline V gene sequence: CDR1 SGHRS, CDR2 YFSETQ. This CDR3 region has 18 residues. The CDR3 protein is CASSLDSRWLRDSNEQFF. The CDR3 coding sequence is TGCGCCAGCAGCTTGGATTCAAGATGGTTGCGGGACTCGAATGAGCAGTTCTTC.

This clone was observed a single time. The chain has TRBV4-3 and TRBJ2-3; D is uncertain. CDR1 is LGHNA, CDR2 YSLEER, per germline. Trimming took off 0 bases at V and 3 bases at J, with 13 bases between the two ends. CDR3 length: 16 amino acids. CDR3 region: CASSQDGPVPTDTQYF. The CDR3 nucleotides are TGCGCCAGCAGCCAAGATGGGCCCGTCCCAACAGATACGCAGTATTTT.

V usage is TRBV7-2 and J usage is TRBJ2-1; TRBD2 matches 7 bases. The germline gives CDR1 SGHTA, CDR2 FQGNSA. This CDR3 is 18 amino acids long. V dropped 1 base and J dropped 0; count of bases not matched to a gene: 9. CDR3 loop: CASSLDIGRGSSYNEQFF. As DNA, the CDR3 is TGTGCCAGCAGCTTAGACATTGGGCGGGGGAGCTCCTACAATGAGCAGTTCTTC.

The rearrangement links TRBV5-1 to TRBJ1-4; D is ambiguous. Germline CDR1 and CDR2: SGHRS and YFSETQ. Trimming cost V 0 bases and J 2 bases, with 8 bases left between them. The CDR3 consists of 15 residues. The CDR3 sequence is CASSLVVGTNEKLFF. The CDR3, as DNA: TGCGCCAGCAGCTTGGTAGTGGGGACTAATGAAAAACTGTTTTTT.

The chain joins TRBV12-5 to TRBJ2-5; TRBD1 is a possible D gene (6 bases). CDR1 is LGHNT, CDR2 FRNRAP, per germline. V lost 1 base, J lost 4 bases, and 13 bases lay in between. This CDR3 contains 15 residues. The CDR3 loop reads CASGLGQASGETQYF. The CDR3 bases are TGTGCTAGTGGTTTGGGACAGGCTTCGGGAGAGACCCAGTACTTC.

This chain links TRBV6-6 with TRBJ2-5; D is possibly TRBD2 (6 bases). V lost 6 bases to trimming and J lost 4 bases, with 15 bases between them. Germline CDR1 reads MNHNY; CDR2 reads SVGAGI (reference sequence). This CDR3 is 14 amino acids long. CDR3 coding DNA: TGTGCCAGCAGCCGTGGCACGGGAGTAGAGACCCAGTACTTC. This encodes CASSRGTGVETQYF.

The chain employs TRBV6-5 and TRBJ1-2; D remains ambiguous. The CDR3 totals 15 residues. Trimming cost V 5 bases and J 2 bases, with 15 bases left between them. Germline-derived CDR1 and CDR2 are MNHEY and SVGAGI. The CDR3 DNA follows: TGTGCCAGCAGTGGGGAAGGACGGGAAAACTATGGCTACACCTTC. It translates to CASSGEGRENYGYTF.

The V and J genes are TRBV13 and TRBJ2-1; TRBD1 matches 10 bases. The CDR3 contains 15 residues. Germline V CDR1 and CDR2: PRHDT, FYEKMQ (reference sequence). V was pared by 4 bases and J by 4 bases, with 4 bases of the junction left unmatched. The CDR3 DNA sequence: TGTGCCAGCAGCTCCGGGACAGGGGATTACAATGAGCAGTTCTTC. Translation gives CASSSGTGDYNEQFF.

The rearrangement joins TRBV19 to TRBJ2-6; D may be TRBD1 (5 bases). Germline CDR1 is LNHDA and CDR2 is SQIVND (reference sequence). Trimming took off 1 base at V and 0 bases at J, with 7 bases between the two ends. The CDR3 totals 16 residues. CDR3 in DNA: TGTGCCAGTAGTATAGGACAGAGCTCTGGGGCCAACGTCCTGACTTTC. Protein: CASSIGQSSGANVLTF.

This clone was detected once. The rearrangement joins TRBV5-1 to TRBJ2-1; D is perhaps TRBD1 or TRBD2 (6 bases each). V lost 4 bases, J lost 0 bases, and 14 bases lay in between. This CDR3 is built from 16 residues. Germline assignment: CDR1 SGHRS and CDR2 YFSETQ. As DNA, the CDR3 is TGCGCCAGCAGCCGAGGGGGGTCGAGCTCCTACAATGAGCAGTTCTTC. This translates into CASSRGGSSSYNEQFF.

In DNA form, the CDR3 reads TGTGCCAGCAGTACGTCTTCATACGAGCAGTACTTC. Translating it yields CASSTSSYEQYF. This chain uses TRBV7-9 with TRBJ2-7, with D hard to call. Germline V CDR1 and CDR2: SEHNR, FQNEAQ (reference sequence). The CDR3 consists of 12 residues. Trimming removed 6 bases at V and 4 bases at J, with 10 bases between.

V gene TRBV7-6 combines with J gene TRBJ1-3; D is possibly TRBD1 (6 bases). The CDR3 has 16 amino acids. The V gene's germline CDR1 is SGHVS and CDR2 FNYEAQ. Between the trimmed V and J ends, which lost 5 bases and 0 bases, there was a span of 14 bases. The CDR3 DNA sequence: TGTGCCAGCAGCGGGGGGGCGGTGAGCTCTGGAAACACCATATATTTT. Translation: CASSGGAVSSGNTIYF.

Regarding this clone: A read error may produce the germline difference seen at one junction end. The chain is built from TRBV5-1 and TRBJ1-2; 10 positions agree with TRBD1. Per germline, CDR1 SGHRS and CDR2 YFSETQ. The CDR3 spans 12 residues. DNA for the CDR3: TGCGCCAGCAGCACGGGACAGGGGACCTTGGGCTTT. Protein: CASSTGQGTLGF.

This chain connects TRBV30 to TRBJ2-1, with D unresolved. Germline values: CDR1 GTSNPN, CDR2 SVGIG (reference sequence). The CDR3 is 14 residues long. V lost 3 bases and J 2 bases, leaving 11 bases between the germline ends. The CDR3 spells CAWSSRVTYNEQFF. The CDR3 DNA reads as TGTGCCTGGAGCTCAAGGGTTACCTACAATGAGCAGTTCTTC.

CDR3 in amino acids: CASSLTGSTEAFF. DNA of the CDR3: TGTGCCAGCAGCTTGACAGGATCCACTGAAGCTTTCTTT. The chain carries TRBV7-3 and TRBJ1-1; possible D gene TRBD1, 6 bases. The CDR3 runs to 13 residues. CDR1 SGHTA and CDR2 FQGTGA come from the germline V gene. V was clipped by 3 bases and J by 4 bases, with 9 bases between them. Full variable domain (rest looked up from reference TRBV7-3 and TRBJ1-1): GAGVSQTPSNKVTEKGKYVELRCDPISGHTALYWYRQSLGQGPEFLIYFQGTGAADDSGLPNDRFFAVRPEGSVSTLKIQRTERGDSAVYLCASSLTGSTEAFFGQGTRLTVV.